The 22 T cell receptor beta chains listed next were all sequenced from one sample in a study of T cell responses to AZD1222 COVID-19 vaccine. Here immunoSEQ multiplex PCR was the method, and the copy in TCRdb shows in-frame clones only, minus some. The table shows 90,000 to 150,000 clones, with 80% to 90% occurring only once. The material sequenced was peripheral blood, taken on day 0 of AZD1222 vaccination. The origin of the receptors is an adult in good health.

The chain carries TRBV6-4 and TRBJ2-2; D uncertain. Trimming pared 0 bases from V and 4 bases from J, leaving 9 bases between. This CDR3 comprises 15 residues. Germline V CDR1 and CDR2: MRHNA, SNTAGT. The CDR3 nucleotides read TGTGCCAGCAGTGACTCTTTCGGTCGCACCGGGGAGCTGTTTTTT. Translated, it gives CASSDSFGRTGELFF.

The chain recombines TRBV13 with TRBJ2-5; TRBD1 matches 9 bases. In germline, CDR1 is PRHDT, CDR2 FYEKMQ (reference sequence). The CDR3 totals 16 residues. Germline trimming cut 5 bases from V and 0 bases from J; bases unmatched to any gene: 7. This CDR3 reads CASSPGTGLYQETQYF. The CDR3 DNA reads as TGTGCCAGCAGCCCCGGGACAGGGCTGTACCAAGAGACCCAGTACTTC.

The CDR3 sequence is CASLAQGTTGELFF. CDR3 DNA sequence: TGTGCCTCCTTAGCGCAGGGGACCACCGGGGAGCTGTTTTTT. This chain uses TRBV10-3 with TRBJ2-2; D is perhaps TRBD1 (6 bases). Per the germline V gene, CDR1 is ENHRY and CDR2 is SYGVKD. The V and J ends lost 11 bases and 4 bases respectively, with 17 bases between them. The CDR3 consists of 14 residues.

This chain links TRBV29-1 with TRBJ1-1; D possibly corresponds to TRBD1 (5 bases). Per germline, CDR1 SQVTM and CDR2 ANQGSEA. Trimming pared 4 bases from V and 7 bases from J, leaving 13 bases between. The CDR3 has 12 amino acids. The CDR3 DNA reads TGCAGCGTTGCACAAGCCGGGGGTGAAGCTTTCTTT. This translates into CSVAQAGGEAFF.

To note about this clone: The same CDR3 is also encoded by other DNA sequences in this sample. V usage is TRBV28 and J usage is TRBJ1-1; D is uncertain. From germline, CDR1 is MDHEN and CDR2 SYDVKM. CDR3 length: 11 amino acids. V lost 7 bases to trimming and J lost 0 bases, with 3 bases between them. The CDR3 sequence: CASKVNTEAFF. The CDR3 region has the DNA TGTGCCAGCAAGGTGAACACTGAAGCTTTCTTT.

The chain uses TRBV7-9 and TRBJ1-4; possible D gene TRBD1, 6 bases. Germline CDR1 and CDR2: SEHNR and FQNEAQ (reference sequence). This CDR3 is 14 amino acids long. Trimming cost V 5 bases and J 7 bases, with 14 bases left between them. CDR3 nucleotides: TGTGCCAGCAGCCGACCGGGGGGCAGTGAAAAACTGTTTTTT. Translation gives CASSRPGGSEKLFF.

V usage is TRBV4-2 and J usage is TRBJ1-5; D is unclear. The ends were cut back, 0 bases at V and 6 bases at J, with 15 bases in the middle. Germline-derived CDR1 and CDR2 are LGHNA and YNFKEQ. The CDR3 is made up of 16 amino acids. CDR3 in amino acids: CASSQDGRVHGQPQHF. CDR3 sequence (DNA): TGTGCCAGCAGCCAAGACGGAAGGGTTCATGGTCAGCCCCAGCATTTT.

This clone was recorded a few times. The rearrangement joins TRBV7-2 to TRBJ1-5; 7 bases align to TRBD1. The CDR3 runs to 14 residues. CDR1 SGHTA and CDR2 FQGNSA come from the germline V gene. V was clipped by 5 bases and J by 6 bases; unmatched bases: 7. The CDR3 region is CASSKTGSGQPQHF. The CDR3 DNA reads TGTGCCAGCAGCAAGACAGGGTCCGGTCAGCCCCAGCATTTT.

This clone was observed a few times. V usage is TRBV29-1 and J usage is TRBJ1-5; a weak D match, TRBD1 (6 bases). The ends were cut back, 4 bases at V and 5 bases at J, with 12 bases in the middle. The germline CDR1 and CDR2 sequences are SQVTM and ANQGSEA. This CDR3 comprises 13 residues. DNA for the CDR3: TGCAGCGTTGTTCCAGGGGTTGATCAGCCCCAGCATTTT. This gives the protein CSVVPGVDQPQHF.

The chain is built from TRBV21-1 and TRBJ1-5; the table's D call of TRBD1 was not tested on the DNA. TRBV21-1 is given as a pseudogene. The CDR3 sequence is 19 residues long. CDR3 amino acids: CASSKVVQGVGQLNLSQHF. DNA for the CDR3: TGTGCCAGCAGCAAAGTTGTCCAGGGGGTAGGACAATTGAATTTGTCCCAGCATTTT.

CDR3 loop: CAISESGGGYNEQFF. DNA of the CDR3: TGTGCCATCAGTGAGTCTGGGGGAGGGTACAATGAGCAGTTCTTC. The chain uses TRBV10-3 and TRBJ2-1; TRBD2 matches at 7 bases. CDR3 length: 15 residues. V dropped 0 bases and J dropped 4; count of bases not matched to a gene: 3. Germline assignment: CDR1 ENHRY and CDR2 SYGVKD.

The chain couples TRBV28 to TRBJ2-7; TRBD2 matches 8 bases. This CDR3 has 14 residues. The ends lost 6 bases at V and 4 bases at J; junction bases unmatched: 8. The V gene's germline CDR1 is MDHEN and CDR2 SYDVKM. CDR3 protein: CASSPLGGVYEQYF. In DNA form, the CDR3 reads TGTGCCAGCAGCCCCCTCGGGGGGGTTTACGAGCAGTACTTC.

The chain's CDR3 is CASSLGTGTGGLIYEQYF. DNA of the CDR3: TGTGCCAGCAGCTTAGGGACCGGGACAGGGGGCTTAATCTACGAGCAGTACTTC. The J gene is TRBJ2-7, the V gene TRBV7-9; 12 bases agree with TRBD1. The CDR3 contains 18 residues. Germline V CDR1 and CDR2: SEHNR, FQNEAQ (reference sequence). With 1 base clipped from V and 3 bases from J, the junction kept 10 bases outside the gene matches.

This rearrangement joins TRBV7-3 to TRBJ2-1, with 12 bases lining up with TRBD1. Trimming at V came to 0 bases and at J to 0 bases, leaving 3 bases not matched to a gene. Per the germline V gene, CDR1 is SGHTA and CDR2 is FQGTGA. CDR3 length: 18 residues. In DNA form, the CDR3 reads TGTGCCAGCAGCTTAACGGGACAGGGGGCAAGCTCCTACAATGAGCAGTTCTTC. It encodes CASSLTGQGASSYNEQFF.

The DNA for the CDR3 is TGTGCCAGCAGCCCCCCGACGGGAAACTCTCTTCGGAGCACAGATACGCAGTATTTT. Encoded protein: CASSPPTGNSLRSTDTQYF. The chain employs TRBV9 and TRBJ2-3; D might be TRBD2 (5 bases). Per germline, CDR1 SGDLS and CDR2 YYNGEE. Trimming removed 4 bases at V and 0 bases at J, with 24 bases between. This CDR3 is 19 amino acids long. The full variable domain, completed using reference TRBV9 and TRBJ2-3, is DSGVTQTPKHLITATGQRVTLRCSPRSGDLSVYWYQQSLDQGLQFLIQYYNGEERAKGNILERFSAQQFPDLHSELNLSSLELGDSALYFCASSPPTGNSLRSTDTQYFGPGTRLTVL.

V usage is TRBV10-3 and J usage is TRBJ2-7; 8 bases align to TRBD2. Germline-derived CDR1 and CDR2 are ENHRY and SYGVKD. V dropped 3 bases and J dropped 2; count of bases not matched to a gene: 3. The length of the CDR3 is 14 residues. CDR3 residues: CAISDLAGTYEQYF. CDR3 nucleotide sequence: TGTGCCATCAGTGACCTAGCGGGCACCTACGAGCAGTACTTC.

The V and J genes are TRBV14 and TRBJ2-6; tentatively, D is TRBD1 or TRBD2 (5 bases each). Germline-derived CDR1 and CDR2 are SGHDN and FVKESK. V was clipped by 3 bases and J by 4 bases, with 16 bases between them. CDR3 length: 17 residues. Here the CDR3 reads CASSQRGAVWGANVLTF. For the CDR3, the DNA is TGTGCCAGCAGCCAGAGGGGCGCGGTTTGGGGGGCCAACGTCCTGACTTTC.

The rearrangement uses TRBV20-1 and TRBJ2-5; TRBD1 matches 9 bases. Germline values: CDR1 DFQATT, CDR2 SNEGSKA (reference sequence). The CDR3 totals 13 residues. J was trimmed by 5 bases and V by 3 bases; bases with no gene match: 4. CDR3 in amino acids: CSASTGGRETQYF. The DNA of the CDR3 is TGCAGTGCTAGTACAGGGGGCCGGGAGACCCAGTACTTC.

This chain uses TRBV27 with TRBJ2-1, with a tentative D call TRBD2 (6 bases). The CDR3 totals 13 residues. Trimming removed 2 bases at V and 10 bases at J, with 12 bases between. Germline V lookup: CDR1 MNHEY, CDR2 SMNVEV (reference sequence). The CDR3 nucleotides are TGTGCCAGCAGTTTACGAGGTAGCGGCGAGCAGTTCTTC. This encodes CASSLRGSGEQFF.

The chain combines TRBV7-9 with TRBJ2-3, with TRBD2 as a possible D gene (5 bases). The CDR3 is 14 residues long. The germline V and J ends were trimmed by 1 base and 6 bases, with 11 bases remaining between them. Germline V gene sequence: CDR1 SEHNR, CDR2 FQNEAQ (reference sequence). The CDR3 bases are TGTGCCAGCAGCTTAGGGGGTAGCGAGGATACGCAGTATTTT. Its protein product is CASSLGGSEDTQYF.

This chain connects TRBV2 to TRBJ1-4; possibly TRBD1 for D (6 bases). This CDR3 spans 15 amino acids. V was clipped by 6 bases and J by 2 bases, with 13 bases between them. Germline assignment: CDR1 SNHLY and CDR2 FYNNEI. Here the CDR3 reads CASRQGGHTNEKLFF. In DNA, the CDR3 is TGTGCCAGCAGGCAAGGGGGTCACACTAATGAAAAACTGTTTTTT.

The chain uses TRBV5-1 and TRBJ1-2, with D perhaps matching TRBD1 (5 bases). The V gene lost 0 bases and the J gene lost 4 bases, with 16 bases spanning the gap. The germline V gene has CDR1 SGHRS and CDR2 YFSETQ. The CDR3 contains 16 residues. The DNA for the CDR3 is TGCGCCAGCAGCTTGGCCTCGGCAGGGCTGGGCTATGGCTACACCTTC. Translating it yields CASSLASAGLGYGYTF.